Listed below are T cell receptor beta chains from one sample, sequenced in a study of blood T cells in healthy people across ages. MiXCR, run by TCRdb on the 5' RACE reads, gives a single entry per CDR3 protein. The top ten hold 15% to 18% of the sample, which has about 640,000 distinct CDR3 sequences, about 28% seen once. Sample: blood. These receptor sequences come from a woman aged 80 or older in good health. CDR3s leave out the opening cysteine and the closing phenylalanine or tryptophan. The order of the fields is clone size, V gene, J gene, D gene, CDR3 protein. A D gene is named only where the DNA matches it firmly. The size field is filled for only some rows; it gives once, few, many or a size class.

clone_size: many
v_call: TRBV20-1
j_call: TRBJ2-1
d_call: NA
cdr3_aa: SAKLAYNEQF

clone_size: many
v_call: TRBV19
j_call: TRBJ2-6
d_call: NA
cdr3_aa: ASTSGVSNVLT

clone_size: NA
v_call: TRBV5-1
j_call: TRBJ2-2
d_call: TRBD1
cdr3_aa: ASSLTGAANTGELF

clone_size: many
v_call: TRBV24-1
j_call: TRBJ2-1
d_call: TRBD1
cdr3_aa: ATSDFRDSSYNEQF

clone_size: many
v_call: TRBV11-2
j_call: TRBJ2-3
d_call: TRBD2
cdr3_aa: ASSLVLAGVGDTQY

clone_size: NA
v_call: TRBV4-1
j_call: TRBJ2-4
d_call: TRBD2
cdr3_aa: ASSQGRTSGIAKNIQY

clone_size: NA
v_call: TRBV12-5
j_call: TRBJ1-2
d_call: NA
cdr3_aa: ASGLSLTSTGGYT

clone_size: NA
v_call: TRBV20-1
j_call: TRBJ1-5
d_call: NA
cdr3_aa: SANGQSSSPQH

clone_size: many
v_call: TRBV4-1
j_call: TRBJ2-5
d_call: NA
cdr3_aa: ASSQESGERVETQY

clone_size: NA
v_call: TRBV7-6
j_call: NA
d_call: NA
cdr3_aa: ASSLSGAWDIGEQY

clone_size: NA
v_call: TRBV6-5
j_call: TRBJ1-5
d_call: NA
cdr3_aa: ASRRGANQPQH

clone_size: few
v_call: TRBV6-1
j_call: TRBJ1-1
d_call: NA
cdr3_aa: ASSEAGGNTEAF

clone_size: few
v_call: TRBV4-2
j_call: TRBJ1-2
d_call: NA
cdr3_aa: ASSQAGSGLSHGYT

clone_size: once
v_call: TRBV7-3
j_call: TRBJ2-6
d_call: NA
cdr3_aa: ASSPESSGANVLT

clone_size: NA
v_call: TRBV11-2
j_call: TRBJ2-5
d_call: TRBD2
cdr3_aa: ASSSLGGSTQETQY

clone_size: many
v_call: TRBV20-1
j_call: TRBJ2-7
d_call: TRBD2
cdr3_aa: SASTSGGTEQY

clone_size: NA
v_call: TRBV9
j_call: TRBJ2-2
d_call: TRBD2
cdr3_aa: AGSVPSGGGNTGERF

clone_size: many
v_call: TRBV6-5
j_call: TRBJ2-7
d_call: NA
cdr3_aa: ASSRDSVEQY

clone_size: many
v_call: TRBV20-1
j_call: TRBJ2-3
d_call: NA
cdr3_aa: SASLGAQY

clone_size: many
v_call: TRBV7-2
j_call: TRBJ1-2
d_call: TRBD1
cdr3_aa: ASSLSPGTGLGGYT

clone_size: NA
v_call: TRBV6-5
j_call: TRBJ1-1
d_call: NA
cdr3_aa: ASSPRADWNTEAF

clone_size: NA
v_call: TRBV30
j_call: TRBJ2-3
d_call: TRBD2
cdr3_aa: AWSLAGDLWGTDTQY

clone_size: NA
v_call: TRBV6-2/TRBV6-3
j_call: TRBJ1-1
d_call: TRBD1
cdr3_aa: ASSYGAGQRNTEAF

clone_size: few
v_call: TRBV20-1
j_call: TRBJ1-2
d_call: TRBD1
cdr3_aa: SARRGGTANYGYT

clone_size: few
v_call: TRBV7-2
j_call: TRBJ1-5
d_call: TRBD1
cdr3_aa: ASSRTGTGNQPQH

clone_size: many
v_call: TRBV29-1
j_call: TRBJ1-5
d_call: TRBD1
cdr3_aa: SVGQGVFQPQH

clone_size: few
v_call: TRBV5-1
j_call: TRBJ1-1
d_call: NA
cdr3_aa: ASSRERMKTEAF

clone_size: many
v_call: TRBV7-2
j_call: TRBJ2-1
d_call: NA
cdr3_aa: ASSSKTGLGTLNEQF

clone_size: many
v_call: TRBV2
j_call: TRBJ1-2
d_call: NA
cdr3_aa: ASSLNEGRYGYT

clone_size: NA
v_call: TRBV20-1
j_call: TRBJ1-5
d_call: NA
cdr3_aa: SARDSISVYRPQH

clone_size: NA
v_call: TRBV12-3/TRBV12-4
j_call: TRBJ2-1
d_call: TRBD1
cdr3_aa: ASSSSLDRENEQF

clone_size: many
v_call: TRBV9
j_call: TRBJ2-5
d_call: TRBD2
cdr3_aa: ASSLSPGGEGETQY

clone_size: NA
v_call: TRBV1
j_call: TRBJ1-2
d_call: NA
cdr3_aa: TSSQDLKEGGDYGYT

clone_size: many
v_call: TRBV10-3
j_call: TRBJ2-5
d_call: TRBD2
cdr3_aa: ATNPGGAQETQY

clone_size: many
v_call: TRBV6-5
j_call: TRBJ1-3
d_call: NA
cdr3_aa: ATKRQYSGNTIY

clone_size: many
v_call: TRBV13
j_call: TRBJ2-1
d_call: TRBD2
cdr3_aa: ASSPRGAGYNEQF

clone_size: once
v_call: TRBV7-2
j_call: TRBJ2-1
d_call: NA
cdr3_aa: ASSLGDRSRSYNEQF

clone_size: once
v_call: TRBV11-2
j_call: TRBJ2-3
d_call: TRBD2
cdr3_aa: ASSSRGSGTSDTQY

clone_size: many
v_call: TRBV20-1
j_call: TRBJ2-5
d_call: TRBD2
cdr3_aa: SAPGTMQETQY

clone_size: NA
v_call: TRBV5-6
j_call: TRBJ1-1
d_call: NA
cdr3_aa: ASSLVGGKVTEAF

clone_size: many
v_call: TRBV20-1
j_call: TRBJ1-6
d_call: NA
cdr3_aa: SAGEFDSPLH

clone_size: many
v_call: TRBV12-3/TRBV12-4
j_call: TRBJ2-1
d_call: NA
cdr3_aa: ASSFLQGNEQF

clone_size: NA
v_call: TRBV11-2
j_call: TRBJ1-4
d_call: NA
cdr3_aa: ASTRSGGVNEKLF

clone_size: NA
v_call: TRBV7-9
j_call: TRBJ2-4
d_call: NA
cdr3_aa: ASSREMHGGPDYTKNIQY

clone_size: many
v_call: TRBV27
j_call: TRBJ2-7
d_call: NA
cdr3_aa: ASSSAGLPYEQY

clone_size: NA
v_call: TRBV27
j_call: TRBJ1-5
d_call: NA
cdr3_aa: ASRLLNSNQPQH

clone_size: many
v_call: TRBV6-1
j_call: TRBJ1-2
d_call: NA
cdr3_aa: ASSEAQAPFGGYT

clone_size: few
v_call: TRBV21-1
j_call: TRBJ2-7
d_call: NA
cdr3_aa: ASSKDREGHEQY

clone_size: few
v_call: TRBV25-1
j_call: TRBJ1-5
d_call: NA
cdr3_aa: ASRAARGNQPQH

clone_size: many
v_call: TRBV30
j_call: NA
d_call: TRBD2
cdr3_aa: AWSHGGTLYEQY

clone_size: many
v_call: TRBV20-1
j_call: TRBJ2-1
d_call: TRBD2
cdr3_aa: SALLAGGYNEQF

clone_size: NA
v_call: TRBV5-1
j_call: TRBJ1-1
d_call: NA
cdr3_aa: ASSLGVTGVNIEAF